Listed below are T cell receptor beta chains from one sample, sequenced in a study of Ad26.COV2.S vaccination and SARS-CoV-2 variants. Libraries were prepared by immunoSEQ multiplex PCR; TCRdb keeps only in-frame clonotypes and omits some of them. Of under 300,000 clones detected, roughly nine tenths appear once; the ten largest clones hold nearly 3%. This sample comprised peripheral blood, obtained in a trial of Ad26.COV2.S vaccine versus placebo. The receptors stem from a person between 18 and 65 years old who received the Ad26.COV2.S COVID-19 vaccine or a placebo. Each CDR3 is given with its conserved first and last residue. The order of the fields is clone size, V gene, J gene, D gene, CDR3 length, CDR3 protein, CDR3 DNA. The D gene is left open where the match is weak. Clone sizes are given selectively: once, few, many, or a class where the clone is expanded.

clone_size: -
v_call: TRBV4-3
j_call: TRBJ2-7
d_call: -
cdr3_length: 15
cdr3_aa: CASSQEPTGSGALYF
cdr3_nt: TGCGCCAGCAGCCAGGAACCTACAGGGTCCGGGGCACTGTACTTC

clone_size: -
v_call: TRBV5-1
j_call: TRBJ2-7
d_call: -
cdr3_length: 13
cdr3_aa: CASSPRDVYEQYF
cdr3_nt: TGCGCCAGCAGCCCCCGGGACGTCTACGAGCAGTACTTC

clone_size: -
v_call: TRBV6-2/TRBV6-3
j_call: TRBJ2-3
d_call: TRBD1
cdr3_length: 14
cdr3_aa: CASSPGQPTDTQYF
cdr3_nt: TGTGCCAGCAGCCCGGGACAGCCGACAGATACGCAGTATTTT

clone_size: -
v_call: TRBV6-5
j_call: TRBJ1-1
d_call: -
cdr3_length: 14
cdr3_aa: CASSQQGSGSQAFF
cdr3_nt: TGTGCCAGCAGCCAACAGGGATCCGGATCGCAAGCTTTCTTT

clone_size: -
v_call: TRBV3-1/TRBV3-2
j_call: TRBJ2-5
d_call: TRBD2
cdr3_length: 16
cdr3_aa: CASSQVGEGSQETQYF
cdr3_nt: TGTGCCAGCAGCCAAGTCGGGGAGGGTTCCCAAGAGACCCAGTACTTC

clone_size: -
v_call: TRBV5-6
j_call: TRBJ2-3
d_call: -
cdr3_length: 12
cdr3_aa: CASSFDTDTQYF
cdr3_nt: TGTGCCAGCAGCTTTGACACAGATACGCAGTATTTT

clone_size: -
v_call: TRBV7-2
j_call: TRBJ2-5
d_call: -
cdr3_length: 14
cdr3_aa: CASSFPNRAQTQYF
cdr3_nt: TGTGCCAGCAGCTTCCCAAACAGGGCACAGACCCAGTACTTC

clone_size: once
v_call: TRBV6-6
j_call: TRBJ1-2
d_call: TRBD1
cdr3_length: 17
cdr3_aa: CASSPSGRDRNNYGYTF
cdr3_nt: TGTGCCAGCAGTCCTTCTGGTCGGGACAGGAATAACTATGGCTACACCTTC

clone_size: -
v_call: TRBV6-1
j_call: TRBJ1-5
d_call: -
cdr3_length: 14
cdr3_aa: CASSESFGNQPQHF
cdr3_nt: TGTGCCAGCAGTGAAAGTTTCGGAAACCAGCCCCAGCATTTT

clone_size: -
v_call: TRBV2
j_call: TRBJ2-3
d_call: -
cdr3_length: 12
cdr3_aa: CASSVFMDTQYF
cdr3_nt: TGTGCCAGCAGTGTGTTTATGGATACGCAGTATTTT

clone_size: once
v_call: TRBV9
j_call: TRBJ2-5
d_call: TRBD2
cdr3_length: 17
cdr3_aa: CASSVPSSGSRGETQYF
cdr3_nt: TGTGCCAGCAGCGTGCCGAGTAGCGGGAGTCGAGGAGAGACCCAGTACTTC

clone_size: -
v_call: TRBV12-5
j_call: TRBJ2-4
d_call: -
cdr3_length: 17
cdr3_aa: CASGLHGRGLAKNIQYF
cdr3_nt: TGTGCTAGTGGTTTGCATGGACGGGGTTTAGCCAAAAACATTCAGTACTTC